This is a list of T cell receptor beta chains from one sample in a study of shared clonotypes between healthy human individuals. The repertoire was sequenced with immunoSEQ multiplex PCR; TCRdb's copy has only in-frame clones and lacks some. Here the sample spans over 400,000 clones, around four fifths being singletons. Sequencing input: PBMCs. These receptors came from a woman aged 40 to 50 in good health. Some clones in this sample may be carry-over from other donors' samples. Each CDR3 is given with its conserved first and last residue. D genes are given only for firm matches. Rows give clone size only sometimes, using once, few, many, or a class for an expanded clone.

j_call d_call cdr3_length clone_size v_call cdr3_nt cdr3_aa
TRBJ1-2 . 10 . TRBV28 TGTGCCGCCGGGCGGTATGGCTACACCTTC CAAGRYGYTF
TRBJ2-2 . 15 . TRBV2 TGTGCCAGCAGTTTAAGGGAATCGAACACCGGGGAGCTGTTTTTT CASSLRESNTGELFF
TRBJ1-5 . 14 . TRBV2 TGTGCCAGCACCGAAACTTATACTAATCAGCCCCAGCATTTT CASTETYTNQPQHF
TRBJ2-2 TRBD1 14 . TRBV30 TGTGCCTCCCAGGACAGGGGGTACACCGGGGAGCTGTTTTTT CASQDRGYTGELFF
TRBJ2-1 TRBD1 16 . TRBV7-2 TGTGCCAGCAGCGCCCGGGACAGGGTAGGCGTCGAGATTTGGTTCTTC CASSARDRVGVEIWFF
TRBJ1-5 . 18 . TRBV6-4 TGTGCCAGCAGTGGGACCTACCGGCCCTCTTATAGCAATCAGCCCCAGCATTTT CASSGTYRPSYSNQPQHF
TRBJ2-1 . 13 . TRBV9 TGTGCCAGCAGCGTAGGGGATCTTGGGGAGCAGTTCTTC CASSVGDLGEQFF
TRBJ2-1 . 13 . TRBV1 TGCACCAGCAGCCCCCAAGGGGGCTATGAGCAGTTCTTC CTSSPQGGYEQFF
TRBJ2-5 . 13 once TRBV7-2 TGTGCCAGCAGCCAAGTGGGGATGCAGACCCAGTACTTC CASSQVGMQTQYF
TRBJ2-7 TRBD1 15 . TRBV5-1 TGCGCCAGCAGTACCGGACAGGGGACCCCCTACGAGCAGTACTTC CASSTGQGTPYEQYF
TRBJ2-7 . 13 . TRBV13 TGTGCCAGCAGCTTAGCGCAGACCTACGAGCAGTACTTC CASSLAQTYEQYF
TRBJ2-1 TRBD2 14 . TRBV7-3 TGTGCCAGCAGCTTAGATACGGGAGGGTCTGAGCAGTTCTTC CASSLDTGGSEQFF
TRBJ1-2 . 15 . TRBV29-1 TGCAGCGTTGAGGGTGAGGCCGGGACACCATATGGCTACACCTTC CSVEGEAGTPYGYTF
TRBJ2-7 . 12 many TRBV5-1 TGCGCCAGCAGCTTGGGTGCTTCCGAGCAGTACTTC CASSLGASEQYF
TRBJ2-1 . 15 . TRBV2 TGTGCCAGCAGCGTAGGGGTAGCGCGCTACAATGAGCAGTTCTTC CASSVGVARYNEQFF
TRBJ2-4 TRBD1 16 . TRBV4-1 TGCGCCAGCAGCTGGCCGGGACAGAGATCCAAAAACATTCAGTACTTC CASSWPGQRSKNIQYF
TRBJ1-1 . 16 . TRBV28 TGTGCCAGCAGTTTCACCCTCGGACGGACGAACACTGAAGCTTTCTTT CASSFTLGRTNTEAFF
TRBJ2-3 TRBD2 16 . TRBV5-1 TGCGCCAGCAGCAAACTAGCGGGAGGTCAGACAGATACGCAGTATTTT CASSKLAGGQTDTQYF
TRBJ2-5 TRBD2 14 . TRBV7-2 TGTGCCAGCAGCTTCGACGGGACTAGCGAACCTCAGTACTTC CASSFDGTSEPQYF
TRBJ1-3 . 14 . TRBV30 TGTGCCTGGGGTGAACAGGGATCTGGAAACACCATATATTTT CAWGEQGSGNTIYF
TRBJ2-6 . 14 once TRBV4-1 TGCGCCAGCAGTTTGGGGTCTGGGGCCAACGTCCTGACTTTC CASSLGSGANVLTF
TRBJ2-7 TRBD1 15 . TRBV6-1 TGTGCCAGCAAAACGGGACAGGACTCCTCCTACGAGCAGTACTTC CASKTGQDSSYEQYF
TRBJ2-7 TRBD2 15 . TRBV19 TGTGCCAGTAACCCATCCCCGGGACTAGCGGGAGGGCAGTACTTC CASNPSPGLAGGQYF
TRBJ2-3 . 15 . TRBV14 TGTGCCAGCAGCCAAGGGGGACTCACCACAGATACGCAGTATTTT CASSQGGLTTDTQYF
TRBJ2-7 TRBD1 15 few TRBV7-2 TGTGCCAGCAGCTTAAAGACAGGGGGAGTCTACGAGCAGTACTTC CASSLKTGGVYEQYF
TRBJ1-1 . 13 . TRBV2 TGTGCCAGCACAAGGGGGATGAACACTGAAGCTTTCTTT CASTRGMNTEAFF
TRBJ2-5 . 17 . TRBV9 TGTGCCAGCAGCGTAGATCGGGGGGGACAGTATCAAGAGACCCAGTACTTC CASSVDRGGQYQETQYF
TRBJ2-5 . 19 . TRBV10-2 TGCGCCAGCAGTGACGAACCGATAATCGAGCGGTACCACCAAGAGACCCAGTACTTC CASSDEPIIERYHQETQYF
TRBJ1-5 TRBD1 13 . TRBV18 TGTGCCAGCTCAGGGACAGCGGATCAGCCCCAGCATTTT CASSGTADQPQHF
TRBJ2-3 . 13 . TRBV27 TGTGCCAGCCGAGAGCTACCGACAGATACGCAGTATTTT CASRELPTDTQYF
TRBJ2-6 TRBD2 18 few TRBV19 TGTGCCAGTAGTCCGAGACTAGCGGGCCGCTCTGGGGCCAACGTCCTGACTTTC CASSPRLAGRSGANVLTF
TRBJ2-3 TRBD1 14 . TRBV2 TGTGCCAGCAAGGGACAGGGGCCCACAGATACGCAGTATTTT CASKGQGPTDTQYF
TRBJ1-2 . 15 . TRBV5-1 TGCGCCAGCAGCTGGAGTGGCACCACTAACTATGGCTACACCTTC CASSWSGTTNYGYTF
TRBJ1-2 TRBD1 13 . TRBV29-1 TGCAGCGTTGGAGGACAGGCGGCCTATGGCTACACCTTC CSVGGQAAYGYTF
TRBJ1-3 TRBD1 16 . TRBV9 TGTGCCAGCAGCGTAGACGGGACAGGGCAAGGAAACACCATATATTTT CASSVDGTGQGNTIYF
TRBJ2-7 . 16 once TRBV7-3 TGTGCCAGCAGCCTATATCCCGGGGGCACCCTCTACGAGCAGTACTTC CASSLYPGGTLYEQYF
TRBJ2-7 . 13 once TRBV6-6 TGTGCCAGCACCACCTTCGTTAGGGGCGAGCAGTACTTC CASTTFVRGEQYF
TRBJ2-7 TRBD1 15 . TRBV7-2 TGTGCCAGCAGCTTAATAGGGACAGGGTCTTACGAGCAGTACTTC CASSLIGTGSYEQYF
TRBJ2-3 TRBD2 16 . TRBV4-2 TGTGCCAGCAGCCACCTCATAGCGGGAGGCACAGATACGCAGTATTTT CASSHLIAGGTDTQYF
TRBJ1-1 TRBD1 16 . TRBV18 TGTGCCAGCTCACCACTGACGACCCGGGACAGGGGACGAGCTTTCTTT CASSPLTTRDRGRAFF
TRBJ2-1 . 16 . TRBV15 TGTGCCACCAGCAGGGGCTTAGGAGGGGGCTACAATGAGCAGTTCTTC CATSRGLGGGYNEQFF
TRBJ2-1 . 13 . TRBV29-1 TGCAGCGTTCAGGGGTCAAGAGGCAATGAGCAGTTCTTC CSVQGSRGNEQFF
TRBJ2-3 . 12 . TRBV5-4 TGTGCCAGCAGCTTGGAAGCCAGGGAGCTTGTTTTT CASSLEARELVF
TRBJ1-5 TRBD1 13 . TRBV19 TGTGCCAGCACCGGGACAGGGGGCCAGCCCCAGCATTTT CASTGTGGQPQHF
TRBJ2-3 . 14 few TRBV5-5 TGTGCCAGCAGCCCGCAGGGCGCGCCAGATACGCAGTATTTT CASSPQGAPDTQYF
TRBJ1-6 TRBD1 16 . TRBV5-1 TGCGCCAGCAGCTTGGCCTTGGGACAGGACAATTCACCCCTCCACTTT CASSLALGQDNSPLHF
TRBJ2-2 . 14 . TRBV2 TGTGCCAGCAAACCGGGGGTTCGCACCGGGGAGCTGTTTTTT CASKPGVRTGELFF
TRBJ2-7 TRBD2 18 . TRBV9 TGTGCCAGCAGCCAAGACCACCCTACTAGCGGGAGGGCCCACGAGCAGTACTTC CASSQDHPTSGRAHEQYF
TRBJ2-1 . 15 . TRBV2 TGTGCCAGCAGCCCGGGGCAGGTGTCCTACAATGAGCAGTTCTTC CASSPGQVSYNEQFF
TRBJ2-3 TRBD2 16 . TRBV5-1 TGCGCCAGCAGCTCTTTAGCGGGAGCAGGAGGAGATACGCAGTATTTT CASSSLAGAGGDTQYF
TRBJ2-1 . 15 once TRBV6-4 TGTGCCAGCAGTGACTCGGGATCCCCTGGGAATGAGCAGTTCTTC CASSDSGSPGNEQFF
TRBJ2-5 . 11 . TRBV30 TGTGCCTGGAGTGTTGGTACCACCCAGTACTTC CAWSVGTTQYF
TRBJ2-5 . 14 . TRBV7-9 TGTGCCAGCAGCCGTCTAGCTAACCAAGAGACCCAGTACTTC CASSRLANQETQYF
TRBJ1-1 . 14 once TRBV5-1 TGCGCCAGCAGCTTGTTTGACCTGAACACTGAAGCTTTCTTT CASSLFDLNTEAFF
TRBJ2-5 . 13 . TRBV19 TGTGCCAGTAGTATGGACAGAGAAGAGACCCAGTACTTC CASSMDREETQYF